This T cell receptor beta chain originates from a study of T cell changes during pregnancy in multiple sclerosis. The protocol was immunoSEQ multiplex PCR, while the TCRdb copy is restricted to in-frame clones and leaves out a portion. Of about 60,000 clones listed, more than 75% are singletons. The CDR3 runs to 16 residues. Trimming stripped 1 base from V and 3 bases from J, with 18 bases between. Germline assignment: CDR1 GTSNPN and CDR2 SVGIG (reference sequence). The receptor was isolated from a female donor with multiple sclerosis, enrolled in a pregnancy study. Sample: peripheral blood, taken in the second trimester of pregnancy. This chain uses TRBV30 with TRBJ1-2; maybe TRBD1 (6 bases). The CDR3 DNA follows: TGTGCCTGGAGTGAAACTTACAGGGTGTGGGACTATGGCTACACCTTC. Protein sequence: CAWSETYRVWDYGYTF.